This T cell receptor (beta chain) was documented in a study of tumor-infiltrating lymphocytes in localized non-small cell lung cancer. About the research overall: From each patient, both tumor and uninvolved lung, non-adjacent to tumor, were sampled.

Germline lookup yields CDR1 LNHDA and CDR2 SQIVND (reference sequence). V was clipped by 6 bases and J by 3 bases, with 20 bases between them. The CDR3 has 16 residues. The data were produced by immunoSEQ multiplex PCR, yet TCRdb's version contains in-frame clones alone and is incomplete. This sample has around 10,000 clones, with roughly 63% found just once. The receptor was derived from a human donor with non-small cell lung cancer. The V and J genes are TRBV19 and TRBJ1-2, with a tentative D call TRBD1 (5 bases). The sequenced sample was uninvolved lung tissue not adjacent to the tumor. CDR3 sequence: CASSRPDSGRDYGYTF. The CDR3 nucleotides are TGTGCCAGTAGCCGCCCTGACAGCGGACGGGACTATGGCTACACCTTC.